This T cell receptor (beta chain) was identified during a study of cytomegalovirus exposure and HLA in healthy donors. Regarding the study as a whole: Sequencing likely produced, as an artifact, a cluster of highly shared sequence variants. When analyzed later, a missense DCLRE1C variant was found to be linked to TCR beta V- and J-gene trimming. When a later analysis compared HLA-associated TCR beta chains with equally common others, the HLA-associated chains turned out to be more clonally expanded and to have lower generation probabilities.

Note on this clone: The antigen remains undetermined.

The PCR made use of 60 Vbeta and 13 Jbeta primers. Sequencing was performed with immunoSEQ multiplex PCR; in TCRdb, only in-frame clones are kept and a portion is missing. The sample has about 130,000 clones; about 15% are singletons. Donors showed nominal health when sampled, although they likely had unrecorded immune exposures. CDR1 is SQVTM, CDR2 ANQGSEA, per germline. The CDR3 is made up of 11 amino acids. Trimming removed 3 bases at V and 9 bases at J, with 9 bases between. The V call is TRBV29-1, the J call TRBJ2-1; D possibly corresponds to TRBD2 (6 bases). The source of this sequence is a female donor in good health and CMV-seropositive. Material: PBMCs. The CDR3 is CSVDPGLEQFF. CDR3 nucleotide sequence: TGCAGCGTTGACCCGGGACTTGAGCAGTTCTTC.